Sequencing of this T cell receptor beta chain was carried out in a study of T cells in Graves' hyperthyroidism and ophthalmopathy. This clonotype was recorded at least ten times. Its specificity is unknown. Study results and caveats: From stable hyperthyroidism, ophthalmopathy was set apart by a 13 V-J model. Blood samples included most of the expanded thyroid clonotypes exceeding 0.001.

From 10 ml of fresh peripheral blood, PBMCs were isolated. The CDR3 has 12 amino acids. Germline loops: CDR1 SGHTA, CDR2 FQGNSA. Trimming shortened V by 3 bases and J by 13 bases, and 10 bases separated the two germline ends. TCR beta CDR3 regions were amplified from RNA. A first-round RT-PCR of the TCR CDR3 used the HTBI primer set. TCRdb re-called the multiplex PCR reads with MiXCR, one entry per CDR3 protein. Of about 840,000 distinct CDR3 sequences detected, around 38% appear once; the ten largest clones hold 7.5% to 9.5%. The specimen sequenced was blood. The receptor was derived from a man between 18 and 29 years old with Graves' hyperthyroidism. This chain connects TRBV7-2 to TRBJ1-6, with D possibly TRBD1 on 6 matching bases. DNA of the CDR3: TGTGCCAGCAGCTTCCCAGGGGCTCCCCTCCACTTT. Translation: CASSFPGAPLHF.